What follows describes a single TCR beta chain. A much larger clone is a single base away; this may be a read error. CDR3-region Arm-PCR and iRepertoire HTBI primers produced the TCR beta libraries. From the multiplex PCR reads, TCRdb called clonotypes with MiXCR, one entry per CDR3 protein. Of under 700,000 distinct CDR3 sequences in the sample, around 15% were seen once. Per the germline V gene, CDR1 is LGHDT and CDR2 is YNNKEL (reference sequence). CDR3 length: 17 residues. This specimen belongs to a study of regulatory T cells in long-lasting Graves disease. Time point given: newly diagnosed GD, antithyroid drugs for less than 3 months. RNA from PBMCs was the source of the TCR library. The same specimen was also included in a second study, on T cells in Graves' hyperthyroidism and ophthalmopathy.

This specimen consisted of peripheral blood mononuclear cells (PBMCs), obtained at new diagnosis, from a patient treated with antithyroid drugs. This chain links TRBV3-1 with TRBJ2-5, with D maybe TRBD1 (5 bases). This sequence was found in a woman aged 40 to 65 with Graves disease. CDR3: CASSQPGRLPSQETRYF. The CDR3 DNA sequence: TGTGCCAGCAGCCAACCAGGGCGGCTACCGTCTCAAGAGACCCGGTACTTC.